This T cell receptor beta chain came from a study of blood T cell repertoires in COVID-19. Study background: Material from acute and convalescent COVID-19 was sourced from the United States, Italy and Spain. In each case, the material was cDNA or gDNA derived from T cells, B-cell-depleted T cells, or PBMCs.

Seattle enrolled patients during active infection and tracked them longitudinally. The CDR3 length is 12 residues. Germline V gene data show CDR1 as MGHRA and CDR2 as YSYEKL. Trimming took off 5 bases at V and 4 bases at J, with 7 bases between the two ends. Under the authors' procedure: Researchers report that nucleated cell counts were estimated from reference gene primer amplification. Here immunoSEQ multiplex PCR was the method, and the copy in TCRdb shows in-frame clones only, minus some. V, J and clone size derive from that table, while D and trimming were established from the DNA sequence. The table lists over 400,000 clones, less than 90% of them singletons.

The chain has TRBV4-1 and TRBJ2-3; the D gene is possibly TRBD2 (6 bases). Sequencing was done on a sample of peripheral blood. This receptor was taken from a woman between 45 and 65 years old with COVID-19, enrolled during active disease. Written as DNA, the CDR3 is TGCGCCAGCAGCTGGGGGGCAGATACGCAGTATTTT. It yields the protein CASSWGADTQYF.